This passage covers 7 T cell receptor beta chains from one sample sequenced in a study of T-cell memory formation after mild COVID-19 (dated by TCRdb to 2020 to 2023). The protocol used for the library was 5' RACE. The listed sequencing device is Illumina NovaSeq 6000. TCRdb reworked the public reads: Q25 trimming with fastp, MiXCR clone assembly, productive beta chains retained. For every CDR3 protein sequence, its rows merge into one entry that carries the most common genes and DNA. For this sample there are 190,000 or so distinct CDR3 sequences; 20% to 25% appear just once. In total, the top ten clones hold under 25% of the sample. The source material was PBMCs or a T cell subset sorted from them (not recorded which). These receptors were obtained from an adult woman who had mild COVID-19 (a few samples of this study predate the infection). The sample titles of this study are shuffled in the database, so cell type and time point are left out; the donor was told from shared clones.

This clonotype has more than one count but fewer than ten. The chain employs TRBV20-1 and TRBJ2-2, with TRBD2 identical over 7 bases. From germline, CDR1 is DFQATT and CDR2 SNEGSKA (reference sequence). The CDR3 sequence is 11 residues long. The CDR3 region is CIAGDGGELFF. CDR3 coding DNA: TGCATCGCGGGGGATGGCGGGGAGCTGTTTTTT.

This chain links TRBV7-9 with TRBJ2-3; D may be TRBD2 (5 bases). Trimming left V 1 base short and J 1 base short, with 15 bases between. This CDR3 contains 17 residues. Germline assignment: CDR1 SEHNR and CDR2 FQNEAQ (reference sequence). The CDR3 coding sequence is TGTGCCAGCAGCTTAGAGGAGATATCGCGGGGCACAGATACGCAGTATTTT. This translates into CASSLEEISRGTDTQYF.

V is TRBV20-1 and J is TRBJ2-3, with 7 nucleotides matching TRBD2. CDR1 is DFQATT and CDR2 is SNEGSKA in the germline V gene (reference sequence). The CDR3 is made up of 16 amino acids. J lost 10 bases, V lost 0 bases, and 16 bases had no gene match. CDR3: CSARDYSAGETIPQYF. The CDR3 region has the DNA TGCAGTGCTAGAGACTACTCCGCGGGGGAGACTATTCCGCAGTATTTT.

The chain recombines TRBV27 with TRBJ2-3; D is ambiguous. This CDR3 has 13 residues. CDR1 is MNHEY, CDR2 SMNVEV, per germline (reference sequence). V lost 8 bases to trimming and J lost 6 bases, with 15 bases between them. CDR3 loop: CASRAPLPDTQYF. In nucleotides, the CDR3 is TGTGCCAGCCGGGCCCCACTCCCCGATACGCAGTATTTT.

This clonotype was seen a handful of times. V usage is TRBV7-9 and J usage is TRBJ2-7; 7 bases match TRBD1. Germline V gives CDR1 SEHNR, CDR2 FQNEAQ (reference sequence). The CDR3 loop spans 17 amino acids. V dropped 2 bases and J dropped 0; count of bases not matched to a gene: 10. The chain's CDR3 is CASSLPVGDRSSYEQYF. CDR3 in DNA: TGTGCCAGCAGCTTACCGGTGGGGGACAGAAGCTCCTACGAGCAGTACTTC.

In DNA form, the CDR3 reads TGTGCCAGCAGTTTATTAGGGCCCTACTCGGGGGAGCAGTACTTC. Translated, it gives CASSLLGPYSGEQYF. V usage is TRBV27 and J usage is TRBJ2-7, with D possibly being TRBD2 (5 bases). V dropped 1 base and J dropped 7 bases, with 17 bases sitting between them. The germline CDR1 and CDR2 sequences are MNHEY and SMNVEV (reference sequence). CDR3 length equals 15 residues.

The chain joins TRBV24-1 to TRBJ1-5; perhaps TRBD1 as D (6 bases). CDR3 length: 17 residues. V was trimmed by 4 bases and J by 0 bases, leaving 15 bases between them. CDR1 and CDR2 from the germline V gene are KGHDR and SFDVKD. CDR3 loop: CATSEGTRGYSNQPQHF. DNA for the CDR3: TGTGCCACCAGTGAGGGGACAAGAGGCTATAGCAATCAGCCCCAGCATTTT.